Below are 32 T cell receptor beta chains sequenced from a single sample in a study of CD8+ T cells in alopecia areata. Following RNA extraction, reverse transcription yielded cDNA that acted as the sequencing template. Libraries were prepared by immunoSEQ multiplex PCR; TCRdb keeps only in-frame clonotypes and omits some of them. This sample has around 290,000 clones and no singletons, with 1.2% in the ten largest. Markers used for sorting pooled cutaneous lymph node cells were CD4, CD8alpha, NKG2D, NKG2ACE and others. The sequenced sample was CD4+ T cells sorted from a lymph node. Receptors were obtained from a C3H/HeJ mouse with alopecia areata. Strain MHC haplotype: H2-k.

This clone has just a few counts. Gene names follow the mouse nomenclature. The read falls 4 residues short of the CDR3 end, and the missing part is taken from the germline J gene. The chain is built from TRBV13-3 and TRBJ2-7; 9 bases fit TRBD1. V trimming: 5 bases; J trimming: 0 bases; junction bases outside the gene matches: 3. Looked up from germline, CDR1 is NNHDY and CDR2 is SYVADS. The CDR3 is 14 residues long. CDR3 sequence: CASSRTGVSYEQYF. CDR3 bases read: TGTGCCAGCAGCCGGACAGGGGTCTCCTAT.

This clone was detected only a few times. Gene names are mouse gene names. The read falls 4 residues short of the CDR3 end, and the missing part is taken from the germline J gene. The V call is TRBV19, the J call TRBJ2-3, with 8 bases lining up with TRBD1. The CDR3 covers 14 residues. V lost 6 bases and J lost 1; bases outside the gene matches: 4. Germline values: CDR1 FNHDT, CDR2 SITEND (reference sequence). Incomplete CDR3 DNA: TGTGCCAGCACCACGGGACAGGGTGCAGAA. Translation: CASTTGQGAE. The CDR3 reads in full as CASTTGQGAETLYF.

This clone showed up just a few times. Genes and germline come from the mouse. The read finishes 4 residues shy of the CDR3 end, and the germline J gene is used to complete it. The same CDR3 is also encoded by other DNA sequences in this sample. The chain couples TRBV5 to TRBJ2-1; D gene ambiguous. This CDR3 region has 14 residues. CDR1 is LGHNA and CDR2 is YNLKQL in the germline V gene (reference sequence). V was cut by 0 bases and J by 1 base, with 4 bases left in between. Here the CDR3 reads CASSQDRNYAEQFF. The CDR3 DNA, read in part, is TGTGCCAGCAGCCAAGATAGGAACTATGCT.

Turning to this clone: The gene names here belong to mouse. The sequence runs out 3 residues before the end of the CDR3; the remainder is reconstructed from the germline J gene. The rearrangement uses TRBV1 and TRBJ1-6, with D perhaps matching TRBD1 (6 bases). TRBJ1-6 is labeled an ORF, and its function is uncertain. The CDR3 consists of 16 residues. Germline V gene data show CDR1 as NSQYPW and CDR2 as LRSPGD (reference sequence). V was trimmed by 0 bases and J by 4 bases, leaving 10 bases between them. CDR3 bases read: TGCACCTGCAGTGCAGAAAACAGGGTTTATAATTCGCCC. Its translation is CTCSAENRVYNSP. The whole CDR3 sequence reads CTCSAENRVYNSPLYF.

As concerns this clone: Gene names follow the mouse nomenclature. The CDR3 end is not reached by the read, which stops 4 residues before it; the germline J gene fills it in. The chain couples TRBV19 to TRBJ2-2; 7 nucleotides line up with TRBD1. The CDR3 is 15 residues long. The V gene's germline CDR1 is FNHDT and CDR2 SITEND (reference sequence). The trim removed 2 bases at V and 0 bases at J, leaving 1 base unmatched. Incomplete CDR3 DNA: TGTGCCAGCAGTATGGGGACAGCAAACACCGGG. This encodes CASSMGTANTG. The entire CDR3 is CASSMGTANTGQLYF.

This clone was detected only a few times. Gene names and germline refer to mouse. Read coverage stops 4 residues before the CDR3 terminus; the germline J gene supplies the remainder. This chain links TRBV13-3 with TRBJ2-1, with 14 bases fitting TRBD2. Germline V gene data show CDR1 as NNHDY and CDR2 as SYVADS. The CDR3 consists of 15 residues. The sequenced part of the CDR3 DNA is TGTGCCAGCAGTCCCGGGACTGGGGGGGCGCCT. Amino acid sequence: CASSPGTGGAP. The entire CDR3 protein is CASSPGTGGAPEQFF.

This clone was seen a few times. Germline and genes here are mouse. From the germline J gene comes the end of the CDR3, since the read stops 4 residues before it. The same CDR3 is also encoded by other DNA sequences in this sample. The rearrangement links TRBV19 to TRBJ2-2; the D gene is possibly TRBD1 (6 bases). Trimming shortened V by 5 bases and J by 0 bases, and 11 bases separated the two germline ends. Germline V gene sequence: CDR1 FNHDT, CDR2 SITEND (reference sequence). The CDR3 loop spans 15 amino acids. The sequenced CDR3 bases are TGTGCCAGCAGACCGGGACAAACAAACACCGGG. Protein sequence: CASRPGQTNTG. The whole CDR3 is CASRPGQTNTGQLYF.

This clone was detected a few times. Gene names are mouse gene names. Read data end 4 residues before the CDR3 end; the end is taken from the germline J gene. The genes are TRBV19 and TRBJ1-2; possibly TRBD1 for D (6 bases). From germline, CDR1 is FNHDT and CDR2 SITEND (reference sequence). The CDR3 contains 14 residues. The CDR3 is CASSIANWGRDYTF. Partial CDR3 DNA: TGTGCCAGCAGTATAGCTAACTGGGGGCGC.

This clone was seen more than once but under ten times. Gene names denote mouse genes. Read sequence stops 4 residues before the CDR3 end, and the germline J gene provides the missing end. The V gene is TRBV13-3, the J gene TRBJ1-1; D remains ambiguous. Per the germline V gene, CDR1 is NNHDY and CDR2 is SYVADS. CDR3 length equals 11 residues. CDR3 bases read: TGTGCCAGCAGTGGACAAAGA. Translated, it gives CASSGQR. The CDR3 in full is CASSGQREVFF.

This clone was detected only a few times. All gene names here are mouse names. The read terminates 4 residues before the CDR3 end, so the remaining end is supplied by the germline J gene. V and J are TRBV19 and TRBJ2-1; 8 bases match TRBD1. This CDR3 region has 14 residues. The germline gives CDR1 FNHDT, CDR2 SITEND (reference sequence). CDR3 in amino acids: CASRDRGRRAEQFF. The CDR3 DNA, read in part, is TGTGCCAGCAGAGACAGGGGAAGGAGGGCT.

Points on this clone: Gene names are the mouse ones. The read terminates 4 residues ahead of where the CDR3 ends, so the germline J gene completes it. The same CDR3 also results from other DNA sequences found in this sample. The chain carries TRBV19 and TRBJ2-5; D perhaps matches TRBD1 (6 bases). CDR1 is FNHDT and CDR2 is SITEND in the germline V gene (reference sequence). The length of the CDR3 is 14 residues. Trimming removed 2 bases at V and 2 bases at J, with 9 bases between. CDR3 region: CASSIRDIQDTQYF. The covered CDR3 bases are TGTGCCAGCAGTATTCGGGACATCCAAGAC.

This clone was seen repeatedly, ten times or more. Here the gene names and germline are mouse. The read is 4 residues too short to cover the CDR3 end, so that end is filled in from the germline J gene. The chain joins TRBV13-1 to TRBJ1-1; weak D call: TRBD1 (5 bases). This CDR3 spans 14 amino acids. Germline V gene lookup returns CDR1 NSHNY and CDR2 SYGAGN. Trimming stripped 0 bases from V and 0 bases from J, with 6 bases between. Incomplete CDR3 DNA: TGTGCCAGCAGTGATGGGGGACAGAACACA. Protein: CASSDGGQNT. The full CDR3 protein is CASSDGGQNTEVFF.

As for this clone: Genes and germline come from the mouse. The read falls 4 residues short of the CDR3 end, and the missing part is taken from the germline J gene. V gene TRBV13-3 combines with J gene TRBJ2-4, with 9 nucleotides matching TRBD2. The V gene's germline CDR1 is NNHDY and CDR2 SYVADS. This CDR3 has 14 amino acids. The DNA read from the CDR3 is TGTGCCAGCAAATCGACTGGGGGCAGAAAC. As protein: CASKSTGGRN. The whole CDR3 reads CASKSTGGRNTLYF.

Concerning this clone: Any gene name here is a mouse gene name. The sequenced part of the CDR3 DNA is TGCACCTGCAGTGGGACTGGGGGCCCCTCCTAT. This translates into CTCSGTGGPSY. The complete CDR3 protein is CTCSGTGGPSYEQYF. This chain uses TRBV1 with TRBJ2-7; the match to TRBD2 covers 10 bases. Sequencing ends 4 residues short of the CDR3 end; the germline J gene provides the rest. V dropped 4 bases and J dropped 0; count of bases not matched to a gene: 3. Germline V gene lookup returns CDR1 NSQYPW and CDR2 LRSPGD (reference sequence). The CDR3 totals 15 residues. The whole variable domain, filled in from reference TRBV1 and TRBJ2-7, reads VTLLEQNPRWRLVPRGQAVNLRCILKNSQYPWMSWYQQDLQKQLQWLFTLRSPGDKEVKSLPGADYLATRVTDTELRLQVANMSQGRTLYCTCSGTGGPSYEQYFGPGTRLTVL.

This clone was recorded a few times. These gene names are mouse names. The identical CDR3 is also encoded by other nucleotide sequences in the sample. CDR3 DNA (partial): TGTGCCAGCAGTAGACTGGGGTCAAACACCGGG. Translating it yields CASSRLGSNTG. The CDR3 reads in full as CASSRLGSNTGQLYF. The gene calls are TRBV19 and TRBJ2-2; the match to TRBD2 covers 8 bases. The read is 4 residues too short to cover the CDR3 end, so that end is filled in from the germline J gene. Germline lookup yields CDR1 FNHDT and CDR2 SITEND (reference sequence). This CDR3 is built from 15 residues. The V segment lost 3 bases and the J segment 0 bases; nucleotides outside the gene matches: 1.

A few counts support this clone. Mouse gene names apply. The DNA ends 4 residues before the CDR3 does, and the rest of the CDR3 is filled in from the germline J gene. The same CDR3 also results from other DNA sequences found in this sample. The chain combines TRBV13-1 with TRBJ1-2; 11 bases are a match to TRBD1. The junction had 7 bases not matched to a gene; V was cut back by 3 bases and J by 3 bases. CDR3 length: 16 residues. The germline V gene encodes CDR1 NSHNY and CDR2 SYGAGN. The CDR3 region is CASSGGQGARDSDYTF. The sequenced CDR3 bases are TGTGCCAGCAGTGGCGGACAGGGGGCAAGGGACTCC.

This clone has a handful of counts. The germline and genes are mouse ones. The DNA read from the CDR3 is TGCACCTGCAGTGCCGGGACAGGGTTCGCCGGG. Translation: CTCSAGTGFAG. The CDR3 reads in full as CTCSAGTGFAGQLYF. This sequence joins TRBV1 and TRBJ2-2, with 9 bases matching TRBD1. Sequencing ends 4 residues short of the CDR3 end; the germline J gene provides the rest. The length of the CDR3 is 15 residues. Germline CDR1 is NSQYPW and CDR2 is LRSPGD (reference sequence). J was trimmed by 6 bases and V by 3 bases; bases with no gene match: 5.

On this clone itself: These gene names are mouse names. The read gets to within 4 residues of the CDR3 end, and the germline J gene fills in the rest. The V gene is TRBV5, the J gene TRBJ2-1; the D gene is possibly TRBD1 (5 bases). CDR1 is LGHNA, CDR2 YNLKQL, per germline (reference sequence). This CDR3 contains 15 residues. Trimming took 1 base from V and 5 from J, leaving 12 bases between them. The sequenced part of the CDR3 DNA is TGTGCCAGCAGCCAAGGATGGGCAGGGAATGCT. Protein: CASSQGWAGNA. The full CDR3 protein is CASSQGWAGNAEQFF.

In its sample, this clone was seen a few times. The listed genes are named as in mouse. The CDR3 is cut off 4 residues early in the read; its end comes from the germline J gene. V is TRBV13-2 and J is TRBJ2-5, with D tentatively TRBD2 (7 bases). The CDR3 spans 14 residues. V was shortened by 3 bases and J by 3 bases, with 11 bases between the two germline ends. The germline gives CDR1 NNHNN, CDR2 SYGAGS (reference sequence). CDR3 residues: CASGGGAGQDTQYF. CDR3 DNA, as far as it was read: TGTGCCAGCGGTGGGGGGGCTGGACAAGAC.

This clone has only a few counts. Genes and germline come from the mouse. The read ends 3 residues early relative to the CDR3; the germline J gene fills the gap. Additional DNA sequences in this sample encode the identical CDR3. The chain links TRBV13-1 to TRBJ1-6, with 9 bases aligning to TRBD1. TRBJ1-6 is an open reading frame whose function is uncertain. V lost 3 bases to trimming and J lost 6 bases; unmatched junction nucleotides: 1. This CDR3 contains 14 residues. Germline assignment: CDR1 NSHNY and CDR2 SYGAGN. The CDR3 DNA, read in part, is TGTGCCAGCAGTGTGGACAGGGGTAATTCGCCC. Amino acid sequence: CASSVDRGNSP. In full, the CDR3 reads CASSVDRGNSPLYF.

Note on this clone: Mouse names are used for the genes. The CDR3 extends 4 residues past the end of the read, so its final part is completed from the germline J gene. The same CDR3 arises from other DNA sequences in this sample as well. V and J are TRBV5 and TRBJ2-5; no definite D call. The CDR3 runs 14 residues. V was cut by 2 bases and J by 0 bases, with 6 bases left in between. CDR1 and CDR2 (germline): LGHNA, YNLKQL (reference sequence). CDR3 bases read: TGTGCCAGCAGCCAACCTGTTAACCAAGAC. Residues: CASSQPVNQD. The complete CDR3 sequence is CASSQPVNQDTQYF.

Details on this clone: The genes and germline here are from mouse. The DNA ends 4 residues before the CDR3 does, and the rest of the CDR3 is filled in from the germline J gene. This chain connects TRBV19 to TRBJ2-2; 9 bases fit TRBD1. The germline CDR1 and CDR2 sequences are FNHDT and SITEND (reference sequence). V shed 3 bases and J 4 bases; nucleotides not matched to a gene: 4. This CDR3 spans 15 amino acids. The CDR3 DNA, read in part, is TGTGCCAGCAGTAGGGACAGGGCTGGCACCGGG. It encodes CASSRDRAGTG. The entire CDR3 is CASSRDRAGTGQLYF.

On this clone itself: Genes and germline come from the mouse. The read falls 4 residues short of the CDR3 end, and the missing part is taken from the germline J gene. The gene calls are TRBV13-1 and TRBJ2-3, with a weak D call TRBD2 (5 bases). Germline lookup yields CDR1 NSHNY and CDR2 SYGAGN. The ends were cut back, 1 base at V and 2 bases at J, with 11 bases in the middle. There are 15 residues in the CDR3. The CDR3 is CASSDFGVVAETLYF. The covered CDR3 bases are TGTGCCAGCAGTGATTTTGGGGTAGTTGCAGAA.

The sample holds many counts of this clone. Genes and germline come from the mouse. The DNA ends 4 residues before the CDR3 does, and the rest of the CDR3 is filled in from the germline J gene. The chain is built from TRBV14 and TRBJ2-2; 8 bases line up with TRBD1. This CDR3 comprises 14 residues. The J segment lost 6 bases and the V segment lost 5 bases, leaving 6 bases of the junction unmatched. Germline values: CDR1 SGHDT, CDR2 FRDEAV. CDR3 amino acids: CASSYSGGPGQLYF. The part of the CDR3 DNA that was read is TGTGCCAGCAGCTATTCAGGGGGCCCCGGG.

On this clone: Gene names follow the mouse nomenclature. The CDR3 end lies 4 residues beyond the end of the read and is filled in from the germline J gene. The same CDR3 is also encoded by other DNA sequences in this sample. The V call is TRBV1, the J call TRBJ2-1; TRBD1 agrees at 7 bases. The CDR3 runs to 14 residues. Looked up from germline, CDR1 is NSQYPW and CDR2 is LRSPGD (reference sequence). J lost 4 bases, V lost 1 base, and 1 base had no gene match. CDR3 DNA (partial): TGCACCTGCAGTGCAGGACAGGGTTATGCT. Its protein product is CTCSAGQGYA. The full CDR3 protein reads CTCSAGQGYAEQFF.

Notes on this clone: Gene names are the mouse ones. The observed sequence ends 4 residues before the CDR3 terminus, with the missing tail filled in from the germline J gene. V is TRBV13-1 and J is TRBJ1-2; 9 nucleotides line up with TRBD1. Germline V gene data show CDR1 as NSHNY and CDR2 as SYGAGN. The CDR3 extends over 14 amino acids. J lost 3 bases, V lost 5 bases, and 5 bases had no gene match. CDR3 loop: CASRRQGVDSDYTF. Partial CDR3 DNA: TGTGCCAGCAGAAGACAGGGGGTAGACTCC.

This clone was counted a few times. Gene labels here are mouse ones. The CDR3 end lies 4 residues beyond the end of the read and is filled in from the germline J gene. This chain links TRBV5 with TRBJ2-1; 7 nucleotides match TRBD2. In germline, CDR1 is LGHNA, CDR2 YNLKQL (reference sequence). Trimming removed 1 base from V and 6 bases from J; junction bases left unmatched: 6. The CDR3 covers 15 residues. The CDR3 DNA, read in part, is TGTGCCAGCAGCCAAGCGGGGGGGGTCTTTGCT. Protein product: CASSQAGGVFA. The whole CDR3 sequence reads CASSQAGGVFAEQFF.

A word on this clone: The listed genes are named as in mouse. Coverage ceases 4 residues before the CDR3 finishes, and the germline J gene fills in the end. The same CDR3 also results from other DNA sequences found in this sample. The rearrangement joins TRBV19 to TRBJ2-7; TRBD2 is a possible D gene (7 bases). CDR1 FNHDT and CDR2 SITEND come from the germline V gene (reference sequence). The CDR3 is 13 residues long. CDR3 amino acids: CASSIGGRDEQYF. CDR3 bases read: TGTGCCAGCAGTATCGGGGGGCGCGAT.

As to this clone: Mouse names are used for the genes. The CDR3 end falls 3 residues outside the read, so it is completed with the germline J gene. The same CDR3 can be traced to other DNA sequences in this sample. This chain connects TRBV19 to TRBJ1-6; 8 nucleotides line up with TRBD1. Being an ORF, TRBJ1-6 has a function that is uncertain. After removal of 0 bases from V and 7 bases from J, the junction contained 0 bases not matched to a gene. The germline V gene encodes CDR1 FNHDT and CDR2 SITEND (reference sequence). This CDR3 region has 14 residues. CDR3 DNA, as far as it was read: TGTGCCAGCAGTATAGGGGACAGGAATTCGCCC. This codes for CASSIGDRNSP. The entire CDR3 is CASSIGDRNSPLYF.

Details on this clone: Gene labels here are mouse ones. The read terminates 4 residues before the CDR3 end, so the remaining end is supplied by the germline J gene. Distinct nucleotide sequences in the sample also encode this CDR3. The chain links TRBV13-1 to TRBJ2-1, with TRBD2 matching over 10 bases. The J segment lost 4 bases and the V segment lost 6 bases, leaving 1 base of the junction unmatched. Germline assignment: CDR1 NSHNY and CDR2 SYGAGN. The CDR3 is made up of 13 amino acids. The sequenced CDR3 bases are TGTGCCAGCAAGACTGGGGGGTATGCT. Translated, it gives CASKTGGYA. The entire CDR3 is CASKTGGYAEQFF.

In its sample, this clone was seen a few times. Germline and genes: mouse. The DNA ends 4 residues before the CDR3 does, and the rest of the CDR3 is filled in from the germline J gene. The V call is TRBV4, the J call TRBJ1-2, with a weak D call TRBD1 (5 bases). This CDR3 has 13 amino acids. Germline V gene data show CDR1 as LGHDT and CDR2 as YNNKQL (reference sequence). Deletions cut 4 bases from V and 2 bases from J, with 8 bases between. The CDR3 sequence is CASSFRENSDYTF. CDR3 DNA, as far as it was read: TGTGCCAGCAGCTTCAGGGAGAACTCC.

Of note for this clone: Mouse germline and gene names are used. Sequencing ends 4 residues short of the CDR3 end; the germline J gene provides the rest. The sample contains more than one DNA sequence encoding this CDR3. The chain has TRBV13-3 and TRBJ2-1; 7 bases align to TRBD2. The CDR3 extends over 14 amino acids. Germline V lookup: CDR1 NNHDY, CDR2 SYVADS. V dropped 5 bases and J dropped 0; count of bases not matched to a gene: 2. The CDR3 region is CASRDWVNYAEQFF. The sequenced CDR3 bases are TGTGCCAGCAGAGACTGGGTTAACTATGCT.